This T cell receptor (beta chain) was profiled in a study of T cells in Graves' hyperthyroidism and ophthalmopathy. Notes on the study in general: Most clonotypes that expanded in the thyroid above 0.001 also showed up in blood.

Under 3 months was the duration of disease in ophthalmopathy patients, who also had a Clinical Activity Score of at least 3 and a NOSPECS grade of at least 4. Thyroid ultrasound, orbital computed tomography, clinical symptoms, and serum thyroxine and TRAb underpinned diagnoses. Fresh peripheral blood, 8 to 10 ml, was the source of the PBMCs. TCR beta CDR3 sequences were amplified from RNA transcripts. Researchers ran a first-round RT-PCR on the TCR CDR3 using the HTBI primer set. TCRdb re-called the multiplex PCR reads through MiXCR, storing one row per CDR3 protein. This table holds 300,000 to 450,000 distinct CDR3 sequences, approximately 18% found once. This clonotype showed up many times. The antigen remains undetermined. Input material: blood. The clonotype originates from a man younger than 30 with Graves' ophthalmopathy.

The CDR3 region has the DNA TGTGCCAGCAGCTCGTTCGAGGGCTTAGGGAACACTGAAGCTTTCTTT. Its translation is CASSSFEGLGNTEAFF. V usage is TRBV7-6 and J usage is TRBJ1-1, with unresolved D. Germline lookup yields CDR1 SGHVS and CDR2 FNYEAQ. Deletions cut 4 bases from V and 1 base from J, with 16 bases between. The CDR3 consists of 16 residues.